The 4 T cell receptor beta chains below come from one sample, sequenced in a study of response to subunit inactivated influenza vaccine. Each CDR3 protein is one row after TCRdb ran MiXCR on the RT-PCR reads. This table holds 490,000 or so distinct CDR3 sequences, about 8% found once. The specimen was PBMCs from blood, collected 23 to 25 months after vaccination. The receptors derive from a man in his fifties or sixties who received an inactivated influenza vaccine.

This chain joins TRBV2 and TRBJ2-1; 12 bases line up with TRBD2. CDR3 size: 15 residues. V trimming: 1 base; J trimming: 9 bases; junction bases outside the gene matches: 4. Germline V gene lookup returns CDR1 SNHLY and CDR2 FYNNEI. The DNA of the CDR3 is TGTGCCAGCAGTGAAGGACTAGCGGGAGAGGGTGAGCAGTTCTTC. As protein: CASSEGLAGEGEQFF. Using reference TRBV2 and TRBJ2-1 for the parts outside the CDR3, the full variable domain is EPEVTQTPSHQVTQMGQEVILRCVPISNHLYFYWYRQILGQKVEFLVSFYNNEISEKSEIFDDQFSVERPDGSNFTLKIRSTKLEDSAMYFCASSEGLAGEGEQFFGPGTRLTVL.

The CDR3 here is CATSPRGREDYGYTF. The CDR3 DNA is TGTGCCACCAGTCCCAGGGGGCGCGAGGACTATGGCTACACCTTC. The rearrangement uses TRBV15 and TRBJ1-2; TRBD1 aligns across 8 bases. CDR1 and CDR2 from the germline V gene are LNHNV and YYDKDF (reference sequence). This CDR3 region has 15 residues. J lost 3 bases, V lost 6 bases, and 9 bases had no gene match.

This clonotype has only a few counts. V is TRBV29-1 and J is TRBJ2-2, with D maybe TRBD1 (5 bases). V was pared by 7 bases and J by 2 bases, with 14 bases between. Germline CDR1 reads SQVTM; CDR2 reads ANQGSEA. The length of the CDR3 is 14 residues. The CDR3 loop is CSASRGANTGELFF. CDR3 nucleotides: TGCAGCGCCTCCCGTGGGGCCAACACCGGGGAGCTGTTTTTT.

This clonotype turned up a few times. The chain couples TRBV11-2 to TRBJ2-5; 10 bases are a match to TRBD2. Germline V gene lookup returns CDR1 SGHAT and CDR2 FQNNGV. CDR3 size: 16 residues. With V trimmed by 4 bases and J by 1 base, 6 bases remained unmatched. The CDR3 DNA is TGTGCCAGCAGCTCCATAGCGGGGGGAATCCAAGAGACCCAGTACTTC. This codes for CASSSIAGGIQETQYF.